The following is a T cell receptor beta chain sequence with its context. This entry comes from a study of blood T cell repertoires in COVID-19. Assay: immunoSEQ multiplex PCR; the TCRdb copy retains only in-frame clones and omits some. The sample consists of approximately 200,000 clones, 65% to 85% of them appearing once. Trimming pared 4 bases from V and 1 base from J, leaving 10 bases between. Germline V lookup: CDR1 GTSNPN, CDR2 SVGIG (reference sequence). CDR3 length: 14 amino acids. Sequenced material: peripheral blood. The J gene is TRBJ2-2, the V gene TRBV30; D ambiguous. The sequence was obtained from an elderly woman with acute or convalescent COVID-19. CDR3 coding DNA: TGTGCCTGGAAAACGGGTCAGAACACCGGGGAGCTGTTTTTT. Amino acids: CAWKTGQNTGELFF.